Included here is one TCR beta chain sequence, with context. Clones were sequenced by immunoSEQ multiplex PCR, and TCRdb holds only the in-frame ones, with some missing. The data hold some 130,000 clones, with 81% observed a single time. These data belong to a study of blood T cell repertoires in COVID-19. This CDR3 is 16 amino acids long. With 0 bases clipped from V and 5 bases from J, the junction kept 5 bases outside the gene matches. CDR1 PRHDT and CDR2 FYEKMQ come from the germline V gene (reference sequence). The chain uses TRBV13 and TRBJ2-3; 10 positions match TRBD2. The sequencing input was peripheral blood. This receptor was taken from a woman between 55 and 75 years old with active or convalescent COVID-19. CDR3 in DNA: TGTGCCAGCAGCTTAGGAGCTAGCGGGAGTAGAGATACGCAGTATTTT. This gives the protein CASSLGASGSRDTQYF.